This T cell receptor (beta chain) was captured in a study of blood T cell repertoires in COVID-19. Study-wide context: Acute-phase and convalescent COVID-19 samples originated in the United States, Italy and Spain. T cells, B-cell-depleted T cells, or PBMCs supplied cDNA or gDNA.

In the case of this clone: Additional DNA sequences in this sample encode the identical CDR3.

Using immunoSEQ multiplex PCR, the repertoire was profiled, and TCRdb retains in-frame clones only, with some absent. Of approximately 170,000 clones detected, about 88% appear once; the ten largest clones hold roughly 1.9%. This receptor was obtained from a man in his fifties or sixties who had recovered from COVID-19. The material sequenced was peripheral blood.

CDR3 DNA: TGTGCCAGCAGTGATGGACAGGGGGGCAATCAGCCCCAGCATTTT. This sequence encodes CASSDGQGGNQPQHF. This sequence joins TRBV6-1 and TRBJ1-5; 10 bases are a match to TRBD1. CDR3 length: 15 amino acids. Unmatched junction bases numbered 1, after V lost 3 bases and J lost 2 bases. The germline gives CDR1 MNHNS, CDR2 SASEGT.